The T cell receptor (beta chain) described here comes from a study of metastatic and nonmetastatic thyroid tumors. About the study: A comparison of repertoires was made across blood and tumor or nodule tissue from malignant and benign thyroid patients. Overall study results and limits: Significantly greater TCR beta diversity was reportedly found in malignant thyroid tumors than in benign nodules (in blood and tumor).

About this clone itself: The antigen is undetermined.

Source study methods: The study took CDR3 differences across clinicopathological groups and made a distant-metastasis classifier for papillary thyroid cancer from them. MiXCR was used by TCRdb to re-call the PCR reads. TCRdb's processing, not the authors', yielded these V and J calls. The sample lists roughly 48,000 clones, around 20% seen once, with roughly 3.8% in the top ten. Until they underwent thyroid surgery, no patient had received any treatment. The CDR3 has 13 amino acids. Trimming took off 5 bases at V and 1 base at J, with 8 bases between the two ends. Germline values: CDR1 MDHEN, CDR2 SYDVKM.

This TCR was sampled from a male donor with papillary thyroid cancer or a benign thyroid nodule (not recorded which). Some clones in this sample may be carry-over from other donors' samples. This rearrangement joins TRBV28 to TRBJ2-5; maybe TRBD1 (6 bases). The material sequenced was blood. CDR3 sequence reads: CASSRTVQETQYF. The CDR3 DNA follows: TGTGCCAGCAGTAGGACAGTCCAAGAGACCCAGTACTTC.